This entry is about one T cell receptor beta chain. Its binding antigen is unknown. Base qualities were left out, and no much larger clone turns up one base away. TCR beta repertoires were profiled from peripheral blood of roughly 13 young patients with multiple sclerosis to demonstrate the VDJtools post-analysis software. The multiple sclerosis patients were children and adolescents between roughly 6 and 17 years of age. The record originates from a study of post-analysis software for immune sequencing data (dated by TCRdb to between 2015 and 2017). Broadly, across the study: Disease courses on record covered relapsing-remitting, secondary progressive and progressive-relapsing multiple sclerosis, though some patients had no subtype annotation. The patient repertoires were compared against approximately ten previously published healthy control repertoires obtained from donors aged roughly 6 to 28 years. A subset of samples was prepared in parallel using single-end sample barcoding, then pooled and co-amplified after Illumina adapter ligation.

The germline V gene provides CDR1 MDHEN and CDR2 SYDVKM. The CDR3, cysteine through phenylalanine, is 15 amino acids long. The only DNA kept is the CDR3, 45 bases in frame from the first base. Germline trimming amounts to 6 bases on V and 7 bases on J, with 13 as the count of junction bases outside the gene matches. General conclusions and limits of the study: Direct clustering with F measure showed strong co-clustering of samples prepared in the same batch, prompting a batch-effect correction. Normalized Chao1 diversity was significantly lower in multiple sclerosis patients than controls, suggesting substantial peripheral T-cell clonal expansion. The control group was slightly older than the multiple sclerosis patient group. Roughly 5 TRBV segments, including TRBV5-6, TRBV5-1 and TRBV20-1, were significantly more frequent in patients than controls.

The library was generated by PCR. TCRdb shows the sequencer as Illumina HiSeq 2500. Unique molecular identifiers were incorporated into TCR beta cDNA libraries to reduce PCR and sequencing biases. Per 1 to 10 million input T cells, approximately 500,000 cDNA molecules were obtained, such that each molecule approximated one T cell. Patient libraries were prepared and sequenced with the same protocol used for the earlier healthy control dataset. Samples belonging to the same batch were prepared together, multiplexed and sequenced on a shared HiSeq lane. In the authors' own workflow: MIGEC was used to process the raw barcoded reads, and molecular identifier groups with only a single read were discarded before consensus assembly and CDR3 extraction. Clonotype tables were post-analysed with VDJtools, normalizing diversity by down-sampling all datasets to the smallest sample size. To correct batch-related cross-sample contamination, repertoire overlap clustering matched CDR3 amino acid sequences but not nucleotide sequences. TCRdb ran its own pipeline on the public reads, namely fastp trimming at Q25 and MiXCR clone calling, and kept in-frame beta chains. Entries that share a CDR3 protein sequence are merged under the most common genes and DNA. For this entry, the V and J calls and clone size follow TCRdb and not the study's own pipeline. This sample comprises some 690,000 distinct CDR3 sequences, 25% to 30% of them detected only once. Roughly 0.57% of the sample is in the top ten clones.

Rearrangement joined TRBV28 to TRBJ2-7, with 9 bases in between that match TRBD2. The TCR was taken from a girl aged 5-17 years with multiple sclerosis. The sample was blood. The DNA sequence is as follows: TGTGCCAGCAGACGACTAGCGGAGGCGCTGGAAGAGCAGTACTTC. This codes for CASRRLAEALEEQYF.